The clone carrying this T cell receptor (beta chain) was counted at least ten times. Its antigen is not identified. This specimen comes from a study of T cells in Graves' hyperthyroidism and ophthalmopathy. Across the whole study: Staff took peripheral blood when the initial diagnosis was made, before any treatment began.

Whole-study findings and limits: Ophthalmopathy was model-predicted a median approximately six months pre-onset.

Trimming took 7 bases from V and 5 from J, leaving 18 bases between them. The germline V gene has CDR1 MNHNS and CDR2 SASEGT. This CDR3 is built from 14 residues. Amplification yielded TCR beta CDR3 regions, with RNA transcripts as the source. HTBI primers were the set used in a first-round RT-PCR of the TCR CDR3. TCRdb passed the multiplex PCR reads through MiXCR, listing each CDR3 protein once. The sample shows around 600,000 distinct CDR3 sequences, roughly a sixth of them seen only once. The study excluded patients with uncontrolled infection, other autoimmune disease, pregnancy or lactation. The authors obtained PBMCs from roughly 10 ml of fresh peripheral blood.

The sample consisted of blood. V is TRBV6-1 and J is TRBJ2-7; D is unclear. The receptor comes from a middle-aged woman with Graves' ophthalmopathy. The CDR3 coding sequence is TGTGCCAGCACCGGCGCGATGGAGAGCGACGAGCAGTACTTC. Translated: CASTGAMESDEQYF.